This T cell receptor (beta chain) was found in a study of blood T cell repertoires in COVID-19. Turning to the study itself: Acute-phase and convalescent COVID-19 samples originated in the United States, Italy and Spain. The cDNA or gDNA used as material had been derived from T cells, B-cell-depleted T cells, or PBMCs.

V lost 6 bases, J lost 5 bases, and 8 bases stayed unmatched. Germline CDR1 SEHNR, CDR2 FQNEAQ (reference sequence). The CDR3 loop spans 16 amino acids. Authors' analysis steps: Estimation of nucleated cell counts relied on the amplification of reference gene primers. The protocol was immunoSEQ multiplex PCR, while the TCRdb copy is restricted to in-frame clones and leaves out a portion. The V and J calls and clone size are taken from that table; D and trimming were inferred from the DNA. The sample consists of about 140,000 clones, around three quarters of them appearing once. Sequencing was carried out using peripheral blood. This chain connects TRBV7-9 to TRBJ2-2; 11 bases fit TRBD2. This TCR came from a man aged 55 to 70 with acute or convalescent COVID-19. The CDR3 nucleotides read TGTGCCAGCAGTCCTAGCGGGAGGCCGGGGACCGGGGAGCTGTTTTTT. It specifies CASSPSGRPGTGELFF.